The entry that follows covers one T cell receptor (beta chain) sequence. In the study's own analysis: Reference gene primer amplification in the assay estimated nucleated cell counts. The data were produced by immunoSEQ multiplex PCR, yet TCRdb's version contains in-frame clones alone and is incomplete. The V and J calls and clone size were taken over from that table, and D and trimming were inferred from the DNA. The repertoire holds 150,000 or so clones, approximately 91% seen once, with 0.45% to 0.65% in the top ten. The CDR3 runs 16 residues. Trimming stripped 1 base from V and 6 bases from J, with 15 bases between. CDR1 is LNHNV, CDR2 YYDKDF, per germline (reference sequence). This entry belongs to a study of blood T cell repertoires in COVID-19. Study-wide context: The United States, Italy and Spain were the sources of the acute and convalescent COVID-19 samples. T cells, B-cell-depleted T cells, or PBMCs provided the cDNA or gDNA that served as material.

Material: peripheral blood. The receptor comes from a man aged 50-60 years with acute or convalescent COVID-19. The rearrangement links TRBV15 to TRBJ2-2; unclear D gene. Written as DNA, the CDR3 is TGTGCCACCAGCAGAGGTCTACCTTTTTTACCCGGGGAGCTGTTTTTT. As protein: CATSRGLPFLPGELFF. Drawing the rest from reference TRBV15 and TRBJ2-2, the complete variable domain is DAMVIQNPRYQVTQFGKPVTLSCSQTLNHNVMYWYQQKSSQAPKLLFHYYDKDFNNEADTPDNFQSRRPNTSFCFLDIRSPGLGDTAMYLCATSRGLPFLPGELFFGEGSRLTVL.